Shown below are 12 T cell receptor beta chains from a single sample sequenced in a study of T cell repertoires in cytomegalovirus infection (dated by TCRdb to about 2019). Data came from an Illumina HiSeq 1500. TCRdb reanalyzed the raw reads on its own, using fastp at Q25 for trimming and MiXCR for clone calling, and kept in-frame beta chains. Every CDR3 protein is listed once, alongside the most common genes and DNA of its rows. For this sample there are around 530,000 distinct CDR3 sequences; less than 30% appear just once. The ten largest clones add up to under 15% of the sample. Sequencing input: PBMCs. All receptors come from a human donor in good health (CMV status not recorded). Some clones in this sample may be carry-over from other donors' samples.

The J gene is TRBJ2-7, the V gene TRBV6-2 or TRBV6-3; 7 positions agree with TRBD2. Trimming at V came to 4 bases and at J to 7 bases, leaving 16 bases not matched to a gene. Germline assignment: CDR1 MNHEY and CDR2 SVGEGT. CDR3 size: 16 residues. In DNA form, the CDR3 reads TGTGCCAGCAGTTTACTTGGGATCGGGACTATAGGGGAGCAGTACGTC. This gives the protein CASSLLGIGTIGEQYV.

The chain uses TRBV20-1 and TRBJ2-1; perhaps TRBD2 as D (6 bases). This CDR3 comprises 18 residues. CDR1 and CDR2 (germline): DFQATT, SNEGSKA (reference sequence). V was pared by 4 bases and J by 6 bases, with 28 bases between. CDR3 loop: CSATPLRRAGRMFNEQFF. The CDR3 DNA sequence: TGCAGTGCTACGCCCTTACGTAGGGCCGGGAGAATGTTCAATGAGCAGTTCTTC.

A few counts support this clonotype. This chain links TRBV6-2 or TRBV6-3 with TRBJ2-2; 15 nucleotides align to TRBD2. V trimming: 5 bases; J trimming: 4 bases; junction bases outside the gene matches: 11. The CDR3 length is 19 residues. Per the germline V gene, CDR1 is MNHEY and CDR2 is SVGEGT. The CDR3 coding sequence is TGTGCCAGCAGTCCCGGGACTAGCGGGAGGCCACCGGCCACCGGGGAGCTGTTTTTT. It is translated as CASSPGTSGRPPATGELFF.

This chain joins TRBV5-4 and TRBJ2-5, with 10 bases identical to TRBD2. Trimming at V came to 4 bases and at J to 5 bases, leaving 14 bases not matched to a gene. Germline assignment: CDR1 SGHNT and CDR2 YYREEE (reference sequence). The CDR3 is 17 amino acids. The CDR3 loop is CASSPPTSGNGGETQYF. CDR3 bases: TGTGCCAGCAGCCCCCCCACTAGCGGGAACGGGGGGGAGACCCAGTACTTC. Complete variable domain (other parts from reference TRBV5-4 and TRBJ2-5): ETGVTQSPTHLIKTRGQQVTLRCSSQSGHNTVSWYQQALGQGPQFIFQYYREEENGRGNFPPRFSGLQFPNYSSELNVNALELDDSALYLCASSPPTSGNGGETQYFGPGTRLLVL.

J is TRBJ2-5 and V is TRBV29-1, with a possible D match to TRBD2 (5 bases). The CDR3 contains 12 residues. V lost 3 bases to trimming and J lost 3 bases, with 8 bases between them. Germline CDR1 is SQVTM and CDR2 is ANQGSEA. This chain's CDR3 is CSVETNEETQYF. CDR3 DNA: TGCAGCGTTGAGACTAATGAAGAGACCCAGTACTTC.

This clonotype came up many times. CDR3 protein: CASSPYNGELFF. CDR3 DNA sequence: TGTGCCAGCAGCCCGTATAACGGGGAGCTGTTTTTT. V usage is TRBV7-8 and J usage is TRBJ2-2; D unresolved. CDR1 and CDR2 (germline): SGHVS, FQNEAQ. The CDR3 runs to 12 residues. Trimming stripped 5 bases from V and 7 bases from J, with 8 bases between.

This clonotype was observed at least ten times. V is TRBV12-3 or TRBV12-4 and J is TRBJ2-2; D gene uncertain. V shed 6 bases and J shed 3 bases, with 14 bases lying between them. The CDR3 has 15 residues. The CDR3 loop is CASSSALLDTGELFF. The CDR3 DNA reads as TGTGCCAGCAGCTCGGCTCTGTTGGACACCGGGGAGCTGTTTTTT.

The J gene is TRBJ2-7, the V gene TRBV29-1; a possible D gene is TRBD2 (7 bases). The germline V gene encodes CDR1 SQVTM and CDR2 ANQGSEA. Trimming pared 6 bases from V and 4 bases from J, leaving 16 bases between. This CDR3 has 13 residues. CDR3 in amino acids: CSVKAGEGYEQYV. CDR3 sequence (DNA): TGCAGCGTAAAGGCAGGGGAGGGTTACGAGCAGTACGTC.

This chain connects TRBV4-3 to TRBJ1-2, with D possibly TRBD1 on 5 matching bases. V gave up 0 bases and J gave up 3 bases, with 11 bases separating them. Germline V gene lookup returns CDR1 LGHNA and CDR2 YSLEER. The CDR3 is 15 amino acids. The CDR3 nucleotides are TGCGCCAGCAGCCAAGATCAGTGGGGGTACTATGGCTACACCTTC. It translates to CASSQDQWGYYGYTF.

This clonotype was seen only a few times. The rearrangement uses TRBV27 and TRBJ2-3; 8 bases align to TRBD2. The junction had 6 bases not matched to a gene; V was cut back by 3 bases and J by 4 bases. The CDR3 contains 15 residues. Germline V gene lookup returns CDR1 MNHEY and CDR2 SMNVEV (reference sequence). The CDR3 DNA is TGTGCCAGCAGTTTTGGAGCGGGAGCCCCAGATACGCAGTATTTT. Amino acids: CASSFGAGAPDTQYF.

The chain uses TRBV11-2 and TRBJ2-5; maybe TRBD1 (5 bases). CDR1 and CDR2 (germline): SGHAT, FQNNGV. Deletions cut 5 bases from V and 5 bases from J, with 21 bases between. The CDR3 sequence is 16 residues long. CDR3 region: CASSPLTAGRFETQYF. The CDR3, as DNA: TGTGCCAGCAGCCCACTTACGGCAGGGCGCTTTGAGACCCAGTACTTC.

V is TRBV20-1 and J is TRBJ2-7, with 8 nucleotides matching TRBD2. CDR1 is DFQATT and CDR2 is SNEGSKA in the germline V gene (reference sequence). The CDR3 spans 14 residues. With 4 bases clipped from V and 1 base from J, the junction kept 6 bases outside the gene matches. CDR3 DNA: TGCAGTGCTAAAACTAGCGGAGGATCCTACGAGCAGTACTTC. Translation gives CSAKTSGGSYEQYF.